One and the same sample provided the 25 T cell receptor beta chains below, sequenced in a study of blood T cell repertoires in COVID-19. Data came from immunoSEQ multiplex PCR; TCRdb stores just in-frame clones and leaves some out. The top ten clones hold roughly 9.2% of a sample with 150,000 to 200,000 clones, around 82% of them seen once. Input material: peripheral blood. The receptors derive from a woman aged 80 or over with acute or convalescent COVID-19.

V is TRBV6-2 or TRBV6-3 and J is TRBJ2-5; 16 bases agree with TRBD2. V shed 4 bases and J 4 bases; nucleotides not matched to a gene: 6. CDR1 MNHEY and CDR2 SVGEGT come from the germline V gene. The CDR3 is 17 amino acids. The CDR3 region is CASSSGTSGGATETQYF. DNA of the CDR3: TGTGCCAGCAGTTCCGGGACTAGCGGGGGGGCCACAGAGACCCAGTACTTC.

The chain is built from TRBV7-5 and TRBJ1-6; the DNA was not compared with TRBD1, the D call given in the table. TRBV7-5 corresponds to a pseudogene. This CDR3 comprises 17 residues. The CDR3 sequence is CARSRTGEPPHNSPLHF. Here the CDR3 DNA reads TGTGCCAGAAGCAGGACAGGGGAACCTCCTCATAATTCACCCCTCCACTTT.

This sequence joins TRBV7-2 and TRBJ2-1; tentatively, D is TRBD2 (5 bases). Germline CDR1 and CDR2: SGHTA and FQGNSA. The CDR3 runs 15 residues. Trimming stripped 0 bases from V and 6 bases from J, with 12 bases between. CDR3 residues: CASSLAGLAVNEQFF. CDR3 nucleotide sequence: TGTGCCAGCAGCTTAGCGGGCCTAGCAGTCAATGAGCAGTTCTTC.

The V and J genes are TRBV7-2 and TRBJ2-2; D gene ambiguous. The CDR3 runs to 14 residues. V was cut by 3 bases and J by 0 bases, with 5 bases left in between. Germline V CDR1 and CDR2: SGHTA, FQGNSA. CDR3 in amino acids: CASSFRANTGELFF. In DNA, the CDR3 is TGTGCCAGCAGCTTTAGAGCGAACACCGGGGAGCTGTTTTTT.

The chain combines TRBV13 with TRBJ2-7, with D maybe TRBD1 (6 bases). Germline values: CDR1 PRHDT, CDR2 FYEKMQ (reference sequence). The CDR3 is 13 residues long. Trimming removed 5 bases at V and 3 bases at J, with 11 bases between. CDR3: CASSPPTGYEQYF. The CDR3 coding sequence is TGTGCCAGCAGCCCACCGACAGGCTACGAGCAGTACTTC.

The rearrangement links TRBV6-2 or TRBV6-3 to TRBJ1-2; possibly TRBD1 for D (6 bases). V shed 4 bases and J shed 5 bases, with 14 bases lying between them. Germline assignment: CDR1 MNHEY and CDR2 SVGEGT. The CDR3 has 14 residues. CDR3 DNA sequence: TGTGCCAGCAGTTCCGCGGACAGCTTATATGGCTACACCTTC. This codes for CASSSADSLYGYTF.

The chain employs TRBV7-9 and TRBJ1-1; no clear D gene. Germline V lookup: CDR1 SEHNR, CDR2 FQNEAQ (reference sequence). The CDR3 length is 14 residues. Trimming pared 1 base from V and 2 bases from J, leaving 8 bases between. The CDR3 protein is CASSLGRINTEAFF. In DNA form, the CDR3 reads TGTGCCAGCAGCTTAGGGCGGATTAACACTGAAGCTTTCTTT.

The J gene is TRBJ1-1, the V gene TRBV12-3 or TRBV12-4; D is unresolved. The V and J ends lost 3 bases and 4 bases respectively, with 9 bases between them. The CDR3 runs 13 residues. CDR3 region: CASSFKAATEAFF. CDR3 nucleotides: TGTGCCAGCAGTTTCAAGGCGGCCACTGAAGCTTTCTTT.

The CDR3 DNA reads TGTGCCGGATCGTCCCGGGACAGGTCTCCTGGGGCCAACGTCCTGACTTTC. Translated, it gives CAGSSRDRSPGANVLTF. The chain is built from TRBV5-4 and TRBJ2-6, with TRBD1 matching 8 bases. CDR3 length equals 17 residues. Germline CDR1 and CDR2: SGHNT and YYREEE (reference sequence). V was pared by 10 bases and J by 2 bases, with 14 bases of the junction left unmatched.

The gene calls are TRBV6-1 and TRBJ1-6, with TRBD1 matching 8 bases. V dropped 2 bases and J dropped 1; count of bases not matched to a gene: 7. Germline assignment: CDR1 MNHNS and CDR2 SASEGT. This CDR3 is built from 18 residues. The CDR3 sequence is CASSETQGVGSYNSPLHF. The CDR3 DNA reads as TGTGCCAGCAGTGAAACACAGGGGGTTGGATCCTATAATTCACCCCTCCACTTT.

J is TRBJ2-3 and V is TRBV19, with D tentatively TRBD1 (5 bases). Germline assignment: CDR1 LNHDA and CDR2 SQIVND (reference sequence). The ends were cut back, 3 bases at V and 3 bases at J, with 10 bases in the middle. The CDR3 is 14 amino acids. CDR3 loop: CASSMGPATDTQYF. In DNA form, the CDR3 reads TGTGCCAGTAGTATGGGGCCCGCAACAGATACGCAGTATTTT.

The chain is built from TRBV7-8 and TRBJ1-6, with D possibly being TRBD1 (6 bases). V was cut by 4 bases and J by 4 bases, with 11 bases left in between. CDR3 length: 15 amino acids. Germline values: CDR1 SGHVS, CDR2 FQNEAQ. The CDR3 sequence: CASSSGQRYNSPLHF. The CDR3 bases are TGTGCCAGCAGCTCCGGACAGAGATATAATTCACCCCTCCACTTT.

The chain couples TRBV7-9 to TRBJ1-6; the D is unclear. CDR3 size: 14 residues. The germline V gene has CDR1 SEHNR and CDR2 FQNEAQ (reference sequence). The germline V and J ends were trimmed by 6 bases and 0 bases, with 6 bases remaining between them. CDR3 loop: CASRQSSYNSPLHF. The CDR3 DNA sequence: TGTGCCAGCAGACAGAGCTCCTATAATTCACCCCTCCACTTT. The full variable domain, with the rest looked up from reference TRBV7-9 and TRBJ1-6, is DTGVSQNPRHKITKRGQNVTFRCDPISEHNRLYWYRQTLGQGPEFLTYFQNEAQLEKSRLLSDRFSAERPKGSFSTLEIQRTEQGDSAMYLCASRQSSYNSPLHFGNGTRLTVT.

This chain connects TRBV5-1 to TRBJ1-1; the D is unclear. Trimming shortened V by 3 bases and J by 6 bases, and 12 bases separated the two germline ends. Germline assignment: CDR1 SGHRS and CDR2 YFSETQ. CDR3 length: 13 amino acids. In DNA, the CDR3 is TGCGCCAGCAGCTCGGGCTCGGGATCTGAAGCTTTCTTT. It is translated as CASSSGSGSEAFF.

The chain is built from TRBV5-8 and TRBJ2-4, with 9 bases aligning to TRBD1. V shed 3 bases, J shed 4 bases, and the junction held 11 bases outside the gene matches. Germline CDR1 reads SGHTS; CDR2 reads YDEGEE. The CDR3 sequence is 17 residues long. In nucleotides, the CDR3 is TGTGCCAGCAGCTGGGGACAGGGAGCTCCTCTAAAAAACATTCAGTACTTC. Protein sequence: CASSWGQGAPLKNIQYF.

In regard to this clone: The sample has other DNA sequences that encode this CDR3 too. The chain uses TRBV5-1 and TRBJ2-7; TRBD2 might be the D (5 bases). Trimming left V 0 bases short and J 0 bases short, with 10 bases between. Germline V CDR1 and CDR2: SGHRS, YFSETQ. The CDR3 totals 15 residues. This CDR3 is CASSLGPSGSYEQYF. CDR3 coding DNA: TGCGCCAGCAGCTTGGGACCCAGCGGCTCCTACGAGCAGTACTTC.

The rearrangement links TRBV3-1 (or the pseudogene TRBV3-2) to TRBJ1-6; D is perhaps TRBD1 (6 bases). Trimming removed 4 bases at V and 6 bases at J, with 16 bases between. The germline V gene encodes CDR1 LGHDT and CDR2 YNNKEL (reference sequence). The CDR3 has 16 amino acids. CDR3 in amino acids: CASSPKWGGSNSPLHF. The CDR3 nucleotides are TGTGCCAGCAGCCCCAAGTGGGGGGGCAGTAATTCACCCCTCCACTTT.

The chain joins TRBV7-9 to TRBJ2-7, with 10 bases aligning to TRBD2. J lost 2 bases, V lost 2 bases, and 3 bases had no gene match. The CDR3 contains 15 residues. Germline V CDR1 and CDR2: SEHNR, FQNEAQ (reference sequence). In nucleotides, the CDR3 is TGTGCCAGCAGCTTACGGACTAGCGGAACCTACGAGCAGTACTTC. This codes for CASSLRTSGTYEQYF.

This rearrangement joins TRBV6-5 to TRBJ1-2, with 9 bases identical to TRBD1. The germline V gene has CDR1 MNHEY and CDR2 SVGAGI. The CDR3 runs to 14 residues. V was clipped by 5 bases and J by 3 bases; unmatched bases: 4. The CDR3 DNA follows: TGTGCCAGCAGTATGGACAGGGGCGACTATGGCTACACCTTC. It translates to CASSMDRGDYGYTF.

The rearrangement links TRBV5-8 to TRBJ2-3; 9 bases are a match to TRBD1. In germline, CDR1 is SGHTS, CDR2 YDEGEE. The CDR3 spans 14 residues. V shed 5 bases, J shed 5 bases, and the junction held 6 bases outside the gene matches. In DNA form, the CDR3 reads TGTGCCAGCAGTCGGACAGGGGCGGGAGATACGCAGTATTTT. Its protein product is CASSRTGAGDTQYF.

V usage is TRBV2 and J usage is TRBJ2-3; D not certain. The CDR3 totals 14 residues. Germline CDR1 SNHLY, CDR2 FYNNEI. V was pared by 4 bases and J by 0 bases, with 8 bases between. The CDR3 DNA follows: TGTGCCAGCAGTGCAACACCTAGCACAGATACGCAGTATTTT. This translates into CASSATPSTDTQYF.

V usage is TRBV6-5 and J usage is TRBJ1-1; 7 bases line up with TRBD1. The CDR3 sequence is 13 residues long. Trimming cost V 6 bases and J 6 bases; bases outside gene matches: 7. From germline, CDR1 is MNHEY and CDR2 SVGAGI. CDR3 amino acids: CASSLQGTAEAFF. The CDR3 DNA sequence: TGTGCCAGCAGCCTACAGGGGACGGCTGAAGCTTTCTTT.

CDR3 sequence reads: CASRRGLGSYEQYF. The CDR3 DNA follows: TGTGCCAGCAGACGAGGTCTTGGATCCTACGAGCAGTACTTC. J is TRBJ2-7 and V is TRBV6-8; D is uncertain. The length of the CDR3 is 14 residues. Trimming removed 6 bases at V and 1 base at J, with 13 bases between. The germline CDR1 and CDR2 sequences are MNHGY and SAAAGT.

The genes are TRBV30 and TRBJ1-1, with D tentatively TRBD1 (6 bases). Trimming removed 0 bases from V and 10 bases from J, with 12 bases in between. This CDR3 has 12 residues. CDR1 is GTSNPN, CDR2 SVGIG, per germline (reference sequence). This CDR3 reads CAWSVFRGGAFF. CDR3 bases: TGTGCCTGGAGTGTCTTTAGAGGGGGAGCTTTCTTT. Combining the CDR3 with reference TRBV30 and TRBJ1-1 gives the whole variable domain SQTIHQWPATLVQPVGSPLSLECTVEGTSNPNLYWYRQAAGRGLQLLFYSVGIGQISSEVPQNLSASRPQDRQFILSSKKLLLSDSGFYLCAWSVFRGGAFFGQGTRLTVV.

The chain combines TRBV5-1 with TRBJ1-6, with 9 bases that match TRBD1. The germline V gene has CDR1 SGHRS and CDR2 YFSETQ. The CDR3 covers 15 residues. Unmatched junction bases numbered 5, after V lost 0 bases and J lost 10 bases. CDR3 DNA: TGCGCCAGCAGCTTGGGTACAGGGGGCAAGTCACCCCTCCACTTT. Protein product: CASSLGTGGKSPLHF.